Listed below are T cell receptor beta chains from one sample, sequenced in a study of cytomegalovirus exposure and HLA in healthy donors. Assay: immunoSEQ multiplex PCR; the TCRdb copy retains only in-frame clones and omits some. The sample includes approximately 77,000 clones, about three quarters seen only once; the top ten take 3.5% to 5.5%. The specimen sequenced was PBMCs. The receptors stem from a man aged 40-50 years in good health and CMV-seronegative. CDR3s include the opening cysteine and the closing phenylalanine or tryptophan. Fields, in order: J gene, D gene, V gene, clone size, CDR3 DNA, CDR3 protein. The D gene is left open where the match is weak. Size is omitted from some rows. Given values are once, few, many or a class for expanded clones.

TRBJ1-5,.,TRBV4-1,.,TGCGCCAGCAGCCAACCCCCAAGGGGGAGCAATCAGCCCCAGCATTTT,CASSQPPRGSNQPQHF
TRBJ2-3,.,TRBV5-4,.,TGTGCCAGCAGCCTAGGACAGACCACAGATACGCAGTATTTT,CASSLGQTTDTQYF
TRBJ1-5,TRBD1,TRBV6-6,.,TGTGCCAGCAGAAGACAGGGGGATCAGCCCCAGCATTTT,CASRRQGDQPQHF
TRBJ1-4,.,TRBV5-6,.,TGTGCCAGCAGCTTGGGGAACAGGGCGCATGAAAAACTGTTTTTT,CASSLGNRAHEKLFF
TRBJ2-3,.,TRBV30,.,TGTGCCTGGAGTGTACGTGAGTCAGATACGCAGTATTTT,CAWSVRESDTQYF
TRBJ1-2,.,TRBV18,few,TGTGCCAGCTCACCCCCGGTTAACTATGGCTACACCTTC,CASSPPVNYGYTF
TRBJ1-2,.,TRBV29-1,.,TGCAGCGTTTTGGACAGCGGAGCTAACTATGGCTACACCTTC,CSVLDSGANYGYTF
TRBJ2-7,TRBD2,TRBV25-1,.,TGTGCCAGCAGTGATTCCGGGACTAGCGTCGAGCAGTACTTC,CASSDSGTSVEQYF
TRBJ2-2,.,TRBV7-3,few,TGTGCCAGCAGCTCCGCGCAGGGCGGGGAGCTGTTTTTT,CASSSAQGGELFF
TRBJ1-1,TRBD1,TRBV19,.,TGTGCCAGTAGTTGGACAGGGGAAGCTTTCTTT,CASSWTGEAFF
TRBJ1-1,.,TRBV19,few,TGTGCCAGTAGGATTGCAGATACGAACACTGAAGCTTTCTTT,CASRIADTNTEAFF
TRBJ2-3,TRBD2,TRBV27,once,TGTGCCAGCAGCCCCCTTTTGGCGGGAGACACAGATACGCAGTATTTT,CASSPLLAGDTDTQYF
TRBJ2-7,TRBD2,TRBV28,.,TGTGCCAGCACGGAAGGACTAGCGGGAACCTACGAGCAGTACTTC,CASTEGLAGTYEQYF
TRBJ1-1,.,TRBV28,.,TGTGCCAGCCATGGGGGGACTGAAGCTTTCTTT,CASHGGTEAFF
TRBJ1-2,TRBD1,TRBV28,.,TGTGCCAGCAGCAGGGACAGATCCTATGGCTACACCTTC,CASSRDRSYGYTF
TRBJ1-3,.,TRBV11-1,.,TGTGCCAGCAGCTTAAGGAGTTCGAGTGGAAACACCATATATTTT,CASSLRSSSGNTIYF
TRBJ2-1,.,TRBV2,.,TGTGCTAGCTCCCGGGAGCGAGCCAACTACAATGAGCAGTTCTTC,CASSRERANYNEQFF
TRBJ2-5,TRBD1,TRBV5-4,.,TGTGCCAGCAGCTTGGTGGGGACAGGGGGAGAGACCCAGTACTTC,CASSLVGTGGETQYF
TRBJ2-7,.,TRBV28,.,TGTGCCAGCAGCGATTGGACGGTGGGGGCCTACGAGCAGTACTTC,CASSDWTVGAYEQYF
TRBJ2-7,TRBD1,TRBV5-1,.,TGCGCCAGCAGCGGGGGACAGGGTACCGAGCAGTACTTC,CASSGGQGTEQYF
TRBJ1-3,TRBD1,TRBV5-6,.,TGTGCCAGCAGCACGGACAGGGTCTCTGGAAACACCATATATTTT,CASSTDRVSGNTIYF
TRBJ2-6,TRBD1,TRBV7-6,.,TGTGCCAGCAGCTTAGGGTTACAGGGGGGTTTTGGTGGGGCCAACGTCCTGACTTTC,CASSLGLQGGFGGANVLTF
TRBJ2-7,.,TRBV27,.,TGTGCCAGCAGTTTACGGGGACATGACCCTATCAGACCCGGCTACGAGCAGTACTTC,CASSLRGHDPIRPGYEQYF